The 20 T cell receptor beta chains presented below share a single source sample, sequenced in a study of CD8+ T cells in alopecia areata. Stated treatment: oral pan-JAK inhibitor, 5-10 mg twice daily. Sequencing used cDNA as its template, made by extracting RNA and reverse transcribing it. Some clones are missing from TCRdb's copy, which holds only in-frame ones; the method was immunoSEQ multiplex PCR. Here the sample spans about 260,000 clones, 50% to 75% being singletons. Sequenced here: CD4+ T cells sorted from blood, sampled around week 53, from a patient treated with tofacitinib. These receptors all come from a human donor with alopecia areata.

This clone has a handful of counts. V is TRBV5-1 and J is TRBJ2-1; no definite D call. The germline V gene has CDR1 SGHRS and CDR2 YFSETQ. Trimming cost V 1 base and J 10 bases, with 15 bases left between them. The CDR3 covers 14 residues. CDR3 amino acids: CASSLIPYPDEQFF. The CDR3 region has the DNA TGCGCCAGCAGCTTGATCCCCTACCCGGACGAGCAGTTCTTC.

This sequence joins TRBV5-4 and TRBJ1-2, with D perhaps matching TRBD1 (6 bases). V shed 1 base and J shed 8 bases, with 15 bases lying between them. Germline V gene lookup returns CDR1 SGHNT and CDR2 YYREEE (reference sequence). The CDR3 contains 14 residues. CDR3 loop: CASSLMGGVGGYTF. CDR3 in DNA: TGTGCCAGCAGCTTGATGGGGGGCGTCGGCGGCTACACCTTC. The full variable domain, rest sourced from reference TRBV5-4 and TRBJ1-2, is ETGVTQSPTHLIKTRGQQVTLRCSSQSGHNTVSWYQQALGQGPQFIFQYYREEENGRGNFPPRFSGLQFPNYSSELNVNALELDDSALYLCASSLMGGVGGYTFGSGTRLTVV.

This clone was picked up one time. This chain uses TRBV29-1 with TRBJ2-3, with D possibly being TRBD1 (6 bases). CDR1 is SQVTM, CDR2 ANQGSEA, per germline. The length of the CDR3 is 14 residues. The V gene lost 1 base and the J gene lost 8 bases, with 16 bases spanning the gap. The CDR3 is CSVEGQGRLGTQYF. CDR3 DNA: TGCAGCGTTGAAGGTCAGGGGCGTCTCGGTACGCAGTATTTT.

V gene TRBV14 combines with J gene TRBJ1-6; the D is unclear. Trimming cost V 5 bases and J 5 bases, with 10 bases left between them. Germline-derived CDR1 and CDR2 are SGHDN and FVKESK. The CDR3 totals 14 residues. CDR3 region: CASSALIDNSPLHF. The CDR3 coding sequence is TGTGCCAGCAGCGCCCTGATCGATAATTCACCCCTCCACTTT.

The chain is built from TRBV10-2 and TRBJ2-7; weak D call: TRBD2 (6 bases). There are 12 residues in the CDR3. CDR1 is WSHSY and CDR2 is SAAADI in the germline V gene. V was shortened by 8 bases and J by 3 bases, with 11 bases between the two germline ends. CDR3 bases: TGCGCCAGCCAGAGGGGAGGCTACGAGCAGTACTTC. Protein: CASQRGGYEQYF.

Only a few counts were recorded for this clone. Distinct nucleotide sequences in the sample also encode this CDR3. The chain combines TRBV30 with TRBJ1-1; D ambiguous. Germline CDR1 GTSNPN, CDR2 SVGIG (reference sequence). The CDR3 has 11 residues. V was trimmed by 0 bases and J by 6 bases, leaving 5 bases between them. DNA of the CDR3: TGTGCCTGGAGTGTAGGCGCTGAAGCTTTCTTT. This gives the protein CAWSVGAEAFF. Combining the CDR3 with reference TRBV30 and TRBJ1-1 gives the whole variable domain SQTIHQWPATLVQPVGSPLSLECTVEGTSNPNLYWYRQAAGRGLQLLFYSVGIGQISSEVPQNLSASRPQDRQFILSSKKLLLSDSGFYLCAWSVGAEAFFGQGTRLTVV.

V gene TRBV10-3 combines with J gene TRBJ2-7; D not certain. The V gene lost 0 bases and the J gene lost 7 bases, with 13 bases spanning the gap. CDR3 size: 14 residues. Germline values: CDR1 ENHRY, CDR2 SYGVKD. CDR3 nucleotide sequence: TGTGCCATCAGTGAGTCGGGAACAGCCTGGGAGCAGTACTTC. Translation: CAISESGTAWEQYF.

J is TRBJ1-6 and V is TRBV4-2; D is unresolved. Germline loops: CDR1 LGHNA, CDR2 YNFKEQ. V was trimmed by 0 bases and J by 8 bases, leaving 11 bases between them. This CDR3 comprises 15 residues. The CDR3 loop is CASSQEKGTDSPLHF. Written as DNA, the CDR3 is TGTGCCAGCAGCCAAGAGAAGGGAACAGATTCACCCCTCCACTTT.

This clone came up a few times. V is TRBV7-3 and J is TRBJ2-7; perhaps TRBD1 as D (6 bases). Germline-derived CDR1 and CDR2 are SGHTA and FQGTGA. The CDR3 totals 14 residues. Trimming removed 3 bases at V and 5 bases at J, with 14 bases between. CDR3 residues: CASSLGAGSHEQYF. CDR3 coding DNA: TGTGCCAGCAGCTTGGGGGCAGGGTCCCACGAGCAGTACTTC. The full variable domain, completed using reference TRBV7-3 and TRBJ2-7, is GAGVSQTPSNKVTEKGKYVELRCDPISGHTALYWYRQSLGQGPEFLIYFQGTGAADDSGLPNDRFFAVRPEGSVSTLKIQRTERGDSAVYLCASSLGAGSHEQYFGPGTRLTVT.

In its sample, this clone was seen a few times. The chain links TRBV30 to TRBJ1-1; 8 bases fit TRBD1. V was clipped by 2 bases and J by 6 bases; unmatched bases: 11. The germline CDR1 and CDR2 sequences are GTSNPN and SVGIG (reference sequence). There are 15 residues in the CDR3. The DNA for the CDR3 is TGTGCCTGGAGTCCTTTTGACAGGGGAGTTGCTGAAGCTTTCTTT. Amino acids: CAWSPFDRGVAEAFF.

This clone was counted only a few times. The gene calls are TRBV7-3 and TRBJ2-1; D is perhaps TRBD2 (6 bases). The CDR3 length is 12 residues. V lost 3 bases and J 6 bases, leaving 6 bases between the germline ends. The germline gives CDR1 SGHTA, CDR2 FQGTGA. Here the CDR3 DNA reads TGTGCCAGCAGCTTTAGCGGCAATGAGCAGTTCTTC. Translation gives CASSFSGNEQFF.

The chain joins TRBV30 to TRBJ2-7, with TRBD1 matching 7 bases. Trimming at V came to 3 bases and at J to 4 bases, leaving 6 bases not matched to a gene. CDR3 length: 13 residues. Looked up from germline, CDR1 is GTSNPN and CDR2 is SVGIG (reference sequence). The CDR3: CAWSAGGQYEQYF. The CDR3 DNA follows: TGTGCCTGGAGCGCAGGGGGTCAATACGAGCAGTACTTC.

The rearrangement links TRBV25-1 to TRBJ2-2, with 8 bases identical to TRBD1. CDR3 length: 15 residues. V was pared by 5 bases and J by 3 bases, with 5 bases of the junction left unmatched. In germline, CDR1 is MGHDK, CDR2 SYGVNS. This CDR3 reads CASSYQGADTGELFF. The CDR3 DNA reads as TGTGCCAGCAGTTACCAGGGGGCGGACACCGGGGAGCTGTTTTTT.

The rearrangement links TRBV7-2 to TRBJ1-1; D remains ambiguous. V lost 1 base to trimming and J lost 2 bases, with 11 bases between them. Germline CDR1 SGHTA, CDR2 FQGNSA. CDR3 size: 15 residues. CDR3 loop: CASSLGVQTNTEAFF. CDR3 coding DNA: TGTGCCAGCAGCTTAGGTGTACAGACTAACACTGAAGCTTTCTTT.

The gene calls are TRBV4-3 and TRBJ2-3; unclear D gene. Per germline, CDR1 LGHNA and CDR2 YSLEER. V shed 0 bases and J shed 0 bases, with 4 bases lying between them. CDR3 length: 14 amino acids. The CDR3 DNA sequence: TGCGCCAGCAGCCAAGACCTCAGCACAGATACGCAGTATTTT. Amino acid sequence: CASSQDLSTDTQYF.

J is TRBJ1-5 and V is TRBV10-3; tentative D call: TRBD1 (5 bases). The germline gives CDR1 ENHRY, CDR2 SYGVKD. Trimming took off 0 bases at V and 8 bases at J, with 11 bases between the two ends. CDR3 length: 14 amino acids. The CDR3 nucleotides are TGTGCCATCAGTGAGTCGCCGGGGCTAGAGCCCCAGCATTTT. It codes for CAISESPGLEPQHF.

This clone has a handful of counts. V and J are TRBV6-5 and TRBJ2-3, with D tentatively TRBD1 (6 bases). CDR1 and CDR2 (germline): MNHEY, SVGAGI. The CDR3 has 14 residues. Trimming removed 5 bases at V and 0 bases at J, with 9 bases between. Written as DNA, the CDR3 is TGTGCCAGCAGTAACAGGGATAGCACAGATACGCAGTATTTT. Encoded protein: CASSNRDSTDTQYF.

The chain uses TRBV5-1 and TRBJ2-1; the match to TRBD2 covers 10 bases. Germline V lookup: CDR1 SGHRS, CDR2 YFSETQ. This CDR3 is built from 15 residues. Unmatched junction bases numbered 2, after V lost 0 bases and J lost 5 bases. The CDR3 DNA reads as TGCGCCAGCAGCTTGGTTAGCGGGGGGAACAATGAGCAGTTCTTC. Residues: CASSLVSGGNNEQFF. Variable domain in full (rest from reference TRBV5-1 and TRBJ2-1): KAGVTQTPRYLIKTRGQQVTLSCSPISGHRSVSWYQQTPGQGLQFLFEYFSETQRNKGNFPGRFSGRQFSNSRSEMNVSTLELGDSALYLCASSLVSGGNNEQFFGPGTRLTVL.

The rearrangement links TRBV29-1 to TRBJ1-2; a possible D gene is TRBD1 (5 bases). Deletions cut 7 bases from V and 7 bases from J, with 13 bases between. Per the germline V gene, CDR1 is SQVTM and CDR2 is ANQGSEA. The CDR3 extends over 11 amino acids. Written as DNA, the CDR3 is TGCAGCGCTTTATCAGGGTTTGGCTACACCTTC. Amino acid sequence: CSALSGFGYTF.

The CDR3 here is CAWGQGANVLTF. CDR3 DNA: TGTGCCTGGGGACAGGGGGCCAACGTCCTGACTTTC. V is TRBV30 and J is TRBJ2-6, with TRBD1 as a possible D gene (6 bases). Germline-derived CDR1 and CDR2 are GTSNPN and SVGIG (reference sequence). The V end lost 5 bases, the J end lost 4 bases, and 6 bases lay between the germline ends. CDR3 length equals 12 residues.